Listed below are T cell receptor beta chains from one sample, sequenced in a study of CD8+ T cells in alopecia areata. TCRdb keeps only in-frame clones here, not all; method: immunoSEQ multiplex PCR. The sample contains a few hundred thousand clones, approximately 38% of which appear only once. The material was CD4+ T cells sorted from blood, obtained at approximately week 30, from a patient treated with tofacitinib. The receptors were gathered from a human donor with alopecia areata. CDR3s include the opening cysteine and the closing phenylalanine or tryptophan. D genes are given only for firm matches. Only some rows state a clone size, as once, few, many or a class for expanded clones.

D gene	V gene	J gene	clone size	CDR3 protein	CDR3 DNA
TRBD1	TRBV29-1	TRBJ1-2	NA	CSVGDRGRDGYTF	TGCAGCGTAGGGGACAGGGGGCGTGATGGCTACACCTTC
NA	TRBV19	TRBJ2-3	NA	CASSWRTDTQYF	TGTGCCAGTTCCTGGCGCACAGATACGCAGTATTTT
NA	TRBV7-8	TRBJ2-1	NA	CASSFWDTIYNEQFF	TGTGCCAGCAGCTTTTGGGACACAATCTACAATGAGCAGTTCTTC
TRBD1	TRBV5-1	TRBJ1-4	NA	CASSMGQLNEKLFF	TGCGCCAGCAGCATGGGACAGCTTAATGAAAAACTGTTTTTT
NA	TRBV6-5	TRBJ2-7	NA	CASRNRDLYEQYF	TGTGCCAGCAGGAACAGGGACCTCTACGAGCAGTACTTC
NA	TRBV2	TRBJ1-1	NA	CASTKTTDTEAFF	TGTGCCAGCACGAAGACCACAGACACTGAAGCTTTCTTT
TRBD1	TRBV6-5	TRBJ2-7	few	CASSRGGNEQYF	TGTGCCAGCAGTAGAGGGGGCAACGAGCAGTACTTC
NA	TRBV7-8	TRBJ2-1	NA	CASSLEAAKQFF	TGTGCCAGCAGCTTAGAGGCGGCGAAGCAGTTCTTC
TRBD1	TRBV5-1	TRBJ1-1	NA	CASSLQGDTEAFF	TGCGCCAGCAGCTTACAGGGGGACACTGAAGCTTTCTTT
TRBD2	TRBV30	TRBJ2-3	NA	CAWSISGGDTQYF	TGTGCCTGGAGTATAAGCGGGGGGGATACGCAGTATTTT
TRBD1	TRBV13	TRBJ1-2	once	CASIPGAGGYGYTF	TGTGCCAGCATCCCGGGGGCAGGGGGCTATGGCTACACCTTC
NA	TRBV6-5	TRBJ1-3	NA	CASRIPSGNTIYF	TGTGCCAGCAGGATTCCGTCCGGAAACACCATATATTTT
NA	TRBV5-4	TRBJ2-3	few	CASSKALATSTDTQYF	TGTGCCAGCAGCAAGGCTCTAGCGACTAGCACAGATACGCAGTATTTT
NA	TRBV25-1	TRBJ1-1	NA	CASIPKGDNTEAFF	TGTGCCAGCATCCCCAAAGGAGACAACACTGAAGCTTTCTTT
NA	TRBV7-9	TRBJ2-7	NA	CASRGQGFYEQYF	TGTGCCAGCCGCGGCCAGGGATTCTACGAGCAGTACTTC
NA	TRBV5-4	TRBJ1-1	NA	CASSGGTANTEAFF	TGTGCCAGCAGCGGAGGGACCGCGAACACTGAAGCTTTCTTT
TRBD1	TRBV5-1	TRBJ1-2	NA	CASSFTGDGYTF	TGCGCCAGCAGCTTTACAGGGGATGGCTACACCTTC
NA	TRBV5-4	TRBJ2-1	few	CASSSYHSPRQFF	TGTGCCAGCAGCTCATATCACAGTCCTAGACAGTTCTTC
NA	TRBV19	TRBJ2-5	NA	CASRSAGETQYF	TGTGCCAGTAGGTCGGCGGGAGAGACCCAGTACTTC
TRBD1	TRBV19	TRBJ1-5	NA	CASSLQGPRRSNQPQHF	TGTGCCAGTAGCTTACAGGGGCCACGAAGGAGCAATCAGCCCCAGCATTTT
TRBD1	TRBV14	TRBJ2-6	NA	CASSLTGARANVLTF	TGTGCCAGCAGCCTAACAGGGGCCCGGGCCAACGTCCTGACTTTC
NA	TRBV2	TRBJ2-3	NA	CASSSRADTQYF	TGTGCCAGCAGTTCTAGGGCTGATACGCAGTATTTT
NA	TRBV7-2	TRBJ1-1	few	CASSERGGNTEAFF	TGTGCCAGCAGCGAGAGGGGAGGGAACACTGAAGCTTTCTTT
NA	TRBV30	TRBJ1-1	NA	CAWSTGRLMNTEAFF	TGTGCCTGGAGCACCGGGAGGCTCATGAACACTGAAGCTTTCTTT
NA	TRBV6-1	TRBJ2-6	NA	CASSGNSGANVLTF	TGTGCCAGCAGTGGAAACTCTGGGGCCAACGTCCTGACTTTC
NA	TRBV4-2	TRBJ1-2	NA	CASTHGLTLANYGYTF	TGTGCCAGCACTCATGGTTTAACCCTAGCTAACTATGGCTACACCTTC
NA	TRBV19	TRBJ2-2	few	CASSPYTGELFF	TGTGCCAGTAGTCCGTACACCGGGGAGCTGTTTTTT
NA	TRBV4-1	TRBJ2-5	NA	CASSPFGQGRLETQYF	TGCGCCAGCAGCCCCTTCGGCCAGGGGCGGTTAGAGACCCAGTACTTC
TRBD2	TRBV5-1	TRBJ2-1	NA	CASSSQRTSGGYNEQFF	TGCGCCAGCAGCTCTCAACGGACTAGCGGGGGCTACAATGAGCAGTTCTTC
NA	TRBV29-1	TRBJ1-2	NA	CSVAGYYGYTF	TGCAGCGTTGCGGGGTACTATGGCTACACCTTC
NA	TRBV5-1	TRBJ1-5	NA	CASSPTGRSNQPQHF	TGCGCCAGCTCTCCGACCGGTCGTAGCAATCAGCCCCAGCATTTT
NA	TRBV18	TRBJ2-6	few	CASSPIEGSGANVLTF	TGTGCCAGCTCACCAATCGAAGGCTCTGGGGCCAACGTCCTGACTTTC
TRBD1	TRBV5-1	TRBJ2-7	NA	CASRAWTGVDEQYF	TGCGCCAGCAGGGCTTGGACAGGGGTCGACGAGCAGTACTTC
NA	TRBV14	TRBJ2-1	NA	CASTRQEAGANEQFF	TGTGCCAGCACCCGCCAGGAGGCAGGGGCAAATGAGCAGTTCTTC
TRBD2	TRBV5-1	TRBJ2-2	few	CASSLRAGGGVGELFF	TGCGCCAGCAGCTTGCGAGCGGGAGGTGGCGTCGGGGAGCTGTTTTTT
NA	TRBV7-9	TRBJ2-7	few	CASSPRAYEQYF	TGTGCCAGCAGCCCCCGGGCCTACGAGCAGTACTTC
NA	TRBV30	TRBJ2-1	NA	CAWGTYNEQFF	TGTGCCTGGGGAACGTACAATGAGCAGTTCTTC
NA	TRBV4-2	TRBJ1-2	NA	CASSQGGGYTF	TGTGCCAGCAGCCAAGGTGGAGGCTACACCTTC
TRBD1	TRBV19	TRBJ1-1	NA	CASSTRPGQPNTEAFF	TGTGCCAGTAGTACTCGGCCGGGACAGCCGAACACTGAAGCTTTCTTT
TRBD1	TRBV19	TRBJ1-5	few	CASSPGQGQQPQHF	TGTGCCAGTAGTCCCGGACAGGGACAACAGCCCCAGCATTTT
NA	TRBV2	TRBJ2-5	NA	CASSGRDVTQYF	TGTGCCAGCAGTGGGCGGGATGTGACCCAGTACTTC